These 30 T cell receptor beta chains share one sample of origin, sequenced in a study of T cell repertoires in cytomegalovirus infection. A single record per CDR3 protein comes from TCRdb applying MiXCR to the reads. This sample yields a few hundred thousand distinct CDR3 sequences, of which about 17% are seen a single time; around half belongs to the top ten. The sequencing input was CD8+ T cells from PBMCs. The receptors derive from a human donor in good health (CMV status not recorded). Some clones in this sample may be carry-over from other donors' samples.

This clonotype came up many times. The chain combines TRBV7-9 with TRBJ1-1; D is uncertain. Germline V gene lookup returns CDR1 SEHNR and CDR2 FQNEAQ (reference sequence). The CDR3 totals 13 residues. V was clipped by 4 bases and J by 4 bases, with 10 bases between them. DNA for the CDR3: TGTGCCAGCAGCTCGGACCGGCCCACTGAAGCTTTCTTT. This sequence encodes CASSSDRPTEAFF. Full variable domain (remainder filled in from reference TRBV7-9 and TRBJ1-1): DTGVSQNPRHKITKRGQNVTFRCDPISEHNRLYWYRQTLGQGPEFLTYFQNEAQLEKSRLLSDRFSAERPKGSFSTLEIQRTEQGDSAMYLCASSSDRPTEAFFGQGTRLTVV.

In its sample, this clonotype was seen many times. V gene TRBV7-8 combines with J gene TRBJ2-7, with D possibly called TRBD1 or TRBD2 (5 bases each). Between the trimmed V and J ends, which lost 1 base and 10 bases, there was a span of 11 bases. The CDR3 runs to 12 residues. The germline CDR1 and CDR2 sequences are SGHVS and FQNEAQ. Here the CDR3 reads CASSLGDGAQYF. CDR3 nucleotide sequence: TGTGCCAGCAGCTTAGGGGACGGAGCTCAGTACTTC.

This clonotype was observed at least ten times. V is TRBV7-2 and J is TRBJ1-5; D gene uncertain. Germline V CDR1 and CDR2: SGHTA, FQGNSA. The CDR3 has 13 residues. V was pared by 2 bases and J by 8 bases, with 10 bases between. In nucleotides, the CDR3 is TGTGCCAGCAGCTTACGAGGGTTGGAGCCCCAGCATTTT. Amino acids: CASSLRGLEPQHF.

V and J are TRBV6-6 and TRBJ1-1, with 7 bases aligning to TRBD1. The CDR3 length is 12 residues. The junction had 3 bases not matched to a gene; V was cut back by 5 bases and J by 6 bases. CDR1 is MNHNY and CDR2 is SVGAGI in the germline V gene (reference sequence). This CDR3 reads CASSPTGSEAFF. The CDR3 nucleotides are TGTGCCAGCAGTCCGACAGGGTCTGAAGCTTTCTTT.

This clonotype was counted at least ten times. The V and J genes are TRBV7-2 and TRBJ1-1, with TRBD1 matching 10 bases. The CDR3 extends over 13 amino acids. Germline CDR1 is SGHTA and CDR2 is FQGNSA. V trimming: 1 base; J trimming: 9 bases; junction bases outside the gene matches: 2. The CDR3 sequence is CASSLGDRGQAFF. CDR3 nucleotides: TGTGCCAGCAGCTTAGGAGACAGGGGGCAAGCTTTCTTT.

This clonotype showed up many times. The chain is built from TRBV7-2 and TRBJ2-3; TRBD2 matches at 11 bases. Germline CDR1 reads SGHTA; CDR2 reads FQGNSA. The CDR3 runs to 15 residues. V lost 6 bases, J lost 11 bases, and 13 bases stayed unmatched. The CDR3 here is CASSLAGGRPLEQYF. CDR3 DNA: TGTGCCAGCAGTCTAGCGGGGGGTCGTCCGCTGGAGCAGTATTTT.

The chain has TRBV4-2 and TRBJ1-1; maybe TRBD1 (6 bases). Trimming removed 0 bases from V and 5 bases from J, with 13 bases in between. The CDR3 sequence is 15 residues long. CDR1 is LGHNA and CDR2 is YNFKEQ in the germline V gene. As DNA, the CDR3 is TGTGCCAGCAGCCAAGAACTGGGGGCGGAAACTGAAGCTTTCTTT. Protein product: CASSQELGAETEAFF.

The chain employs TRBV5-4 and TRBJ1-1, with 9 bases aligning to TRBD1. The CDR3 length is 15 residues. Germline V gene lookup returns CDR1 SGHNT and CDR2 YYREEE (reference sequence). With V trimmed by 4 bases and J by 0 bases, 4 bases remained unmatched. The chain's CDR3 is CASSRDRDVNTEAFF. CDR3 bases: TGTGCCAGCAGCAGGGACAGGGACGTGAACACTGAAGCTTTCTTT. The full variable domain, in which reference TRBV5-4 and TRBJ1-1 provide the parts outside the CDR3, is ETGVTQSPTHLIKTRGQQVTLRCSSQSGHNTVSWYQQALGQGPQFIFQYYREEENGRGNFPPRFSGLQFPNYSSELNVNALELDDSALYLCASSRDRDVNTEAFFGQGTRLTVV.

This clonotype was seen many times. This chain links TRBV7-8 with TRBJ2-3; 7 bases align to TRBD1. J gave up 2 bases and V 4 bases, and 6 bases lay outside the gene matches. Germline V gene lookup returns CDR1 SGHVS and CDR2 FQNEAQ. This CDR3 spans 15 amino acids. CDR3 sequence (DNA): TGTGCCAGCAGCTCCGGGACAGCATTCACAGATACGCAGTATTTT. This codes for CASSSGTAFTDTQYF.

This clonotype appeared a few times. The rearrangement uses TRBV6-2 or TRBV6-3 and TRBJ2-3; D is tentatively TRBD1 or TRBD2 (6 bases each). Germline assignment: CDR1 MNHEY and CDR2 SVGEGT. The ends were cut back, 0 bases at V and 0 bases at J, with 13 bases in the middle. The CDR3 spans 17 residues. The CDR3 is CASSYSLEGDSTDTQYF. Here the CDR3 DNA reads TGTGCCAGCAGTTACTCTTTGGAGGGGGATAGCACAGATACGCAGTATTTT.

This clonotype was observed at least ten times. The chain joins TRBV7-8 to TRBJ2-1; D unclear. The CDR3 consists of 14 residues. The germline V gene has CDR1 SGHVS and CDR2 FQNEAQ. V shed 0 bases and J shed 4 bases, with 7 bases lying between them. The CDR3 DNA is TGTGCCAGCAGCTTAGCTCGCACGTACAATGAGCAGTTCTTC. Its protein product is CASSLARTYNEQFF.

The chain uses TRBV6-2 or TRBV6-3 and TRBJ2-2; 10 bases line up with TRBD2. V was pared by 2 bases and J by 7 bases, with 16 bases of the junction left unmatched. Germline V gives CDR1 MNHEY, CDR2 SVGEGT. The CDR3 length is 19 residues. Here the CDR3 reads CASSYEASGGSNRRGELFF. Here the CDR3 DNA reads TGTGCCAGCAGTTACGAGGCTAGCGGGGGATCCAACCGGCGCGGGGAGCTGTTTTTT.

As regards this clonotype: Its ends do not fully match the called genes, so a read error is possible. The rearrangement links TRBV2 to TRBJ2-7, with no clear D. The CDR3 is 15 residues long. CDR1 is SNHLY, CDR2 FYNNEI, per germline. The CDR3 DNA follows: TGTGCCAGCATGGACCCCTGGTTGAGTCCCTACGAGCTGTACTTC. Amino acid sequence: CASMDPWLSPYELYF.

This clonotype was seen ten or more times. The DNA for the CDR3 is TGTGCCAGCAGTGGGGGGCAGGGCGGGAACACTGAAGCTTTCTTT. Amino acid sequence: CASSGGQGGNTEAFF. The chain carries TRBV12-3 or TRBV12-4 and TRBJ1-1; D is perhaps TRBD1 (6 bases). V shed 5 bases and J shed 1 base, with 14 bases lying between them. CDR3 length: 15 amino acids.

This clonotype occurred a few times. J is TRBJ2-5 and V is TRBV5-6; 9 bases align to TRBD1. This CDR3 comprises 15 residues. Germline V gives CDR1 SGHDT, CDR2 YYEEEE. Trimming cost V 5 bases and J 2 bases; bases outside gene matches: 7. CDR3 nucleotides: TGTGCCAGCAGTCCGACAGGGGGACTTCAAGAGACCCAGTACTTC. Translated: CASSPTGGLQETQYF. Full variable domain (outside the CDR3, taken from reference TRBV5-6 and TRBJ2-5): DAGVTQSPTHLIKTRGQQVTLRCSPKSGHDTVSWYQQALGQGPQFIFQYYEEEERQRGNFPDRFSGHQFPNYSSELNVNALLLGDSALYLCASSPTGGLQETQYFGPGTRLLVL.

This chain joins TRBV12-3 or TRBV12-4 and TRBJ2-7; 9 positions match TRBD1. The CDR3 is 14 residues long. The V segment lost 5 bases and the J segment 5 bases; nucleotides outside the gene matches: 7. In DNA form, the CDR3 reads TGTGCCAGCAGTACCGGGACAGGGATCCACGAGCAGTACTTC. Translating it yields CASSTGTGIHEQYF.

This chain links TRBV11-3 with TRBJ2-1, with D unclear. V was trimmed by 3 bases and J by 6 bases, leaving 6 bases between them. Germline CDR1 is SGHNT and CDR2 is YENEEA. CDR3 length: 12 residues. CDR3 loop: CASSFSSNEQFF. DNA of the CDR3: TGTGCCAGCAGCTTTTCAAGCAATGAGCAGTTCTTC.

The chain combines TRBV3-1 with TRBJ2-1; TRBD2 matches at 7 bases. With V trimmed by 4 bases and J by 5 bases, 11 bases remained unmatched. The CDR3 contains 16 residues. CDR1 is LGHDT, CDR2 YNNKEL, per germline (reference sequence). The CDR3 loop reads CASSPKLATINNEQFF. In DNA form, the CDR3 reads TGTGCCAGCAGCCCCAAACTAGCGACGATAAACAATGAGCAGTTCTTC.

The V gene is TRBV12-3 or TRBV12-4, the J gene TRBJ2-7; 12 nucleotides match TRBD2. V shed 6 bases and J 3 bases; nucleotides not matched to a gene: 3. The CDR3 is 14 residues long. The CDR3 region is CASRATSGGYEQYF. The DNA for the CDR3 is TGTGCCAGCAGGGCGACTAGCGGGGGCTACGAGCAGTACTTC.

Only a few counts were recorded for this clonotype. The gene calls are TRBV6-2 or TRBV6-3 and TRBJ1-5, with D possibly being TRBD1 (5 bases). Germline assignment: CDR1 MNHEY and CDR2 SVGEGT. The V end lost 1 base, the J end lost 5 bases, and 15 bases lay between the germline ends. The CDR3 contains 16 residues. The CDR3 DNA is TGTGCCAGCAGTTACTTGAGCCAGGGAGAAGATCAGCCCCAGCATTTT. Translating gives CASSYLSQGEDQPQHF.

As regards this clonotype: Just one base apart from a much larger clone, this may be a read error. Here the CDR3 DNA reads TGTGCCAGCAGCTTCAACGACTCCCCTGGCGACGAGCAGTACTTC. This gives the protein CASSFNDSPGDEQYF. J is TRBJ2-7 and V is TRBV7-6, with D unclear. The V and J ends lost 3 bases and 5 bases respectively, with 17 bases between them. Looked up from germline, CDR1 is SGHVS and CDR2 is FNYEAQ. This CDR3 spans 15 amino acids.

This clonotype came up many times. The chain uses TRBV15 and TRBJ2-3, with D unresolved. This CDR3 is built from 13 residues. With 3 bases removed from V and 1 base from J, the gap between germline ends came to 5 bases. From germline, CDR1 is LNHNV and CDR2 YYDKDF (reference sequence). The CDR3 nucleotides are TGTGCCACCAGCAGGCTGGGCACAGATACGCAGTATTTT. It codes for CATSRLGTDTQYF.

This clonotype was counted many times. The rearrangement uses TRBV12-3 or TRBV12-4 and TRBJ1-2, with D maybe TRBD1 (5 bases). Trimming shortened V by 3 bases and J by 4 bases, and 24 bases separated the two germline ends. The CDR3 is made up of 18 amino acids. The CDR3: CASSFIFRDGDKGYGYTF. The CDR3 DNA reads TGTGCCAGCAGTTTCATCTTCCGGGACGGCGACAAGGGCTATGGCTACACCTTC.

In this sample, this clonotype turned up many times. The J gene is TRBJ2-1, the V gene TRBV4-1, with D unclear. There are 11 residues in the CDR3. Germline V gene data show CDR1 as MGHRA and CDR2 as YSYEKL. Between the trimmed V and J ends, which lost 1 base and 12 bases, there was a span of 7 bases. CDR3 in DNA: TGCGCCAGCAGCCAAGGCGGTTTGCAGTTCTTC. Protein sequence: CASSQGGLQFF.

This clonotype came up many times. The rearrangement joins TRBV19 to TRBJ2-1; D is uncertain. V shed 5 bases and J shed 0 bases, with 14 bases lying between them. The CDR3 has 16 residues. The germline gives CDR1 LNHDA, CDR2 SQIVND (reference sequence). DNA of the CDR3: TGTGCCAGTAGTGCGTCTGGCAGGAGCTCCTACAATGAGCAGTTCTTC. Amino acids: CASSASGRSSYNEQFF.

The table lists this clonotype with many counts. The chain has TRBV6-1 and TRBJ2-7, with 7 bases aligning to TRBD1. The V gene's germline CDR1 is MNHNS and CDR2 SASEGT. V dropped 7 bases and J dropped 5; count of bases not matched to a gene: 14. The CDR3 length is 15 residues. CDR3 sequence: CASNPTGQLYHEQYF. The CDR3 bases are TGTGCCAGCAATCCAACGGGACAGCTATACCACGAGCAGTACTTC.

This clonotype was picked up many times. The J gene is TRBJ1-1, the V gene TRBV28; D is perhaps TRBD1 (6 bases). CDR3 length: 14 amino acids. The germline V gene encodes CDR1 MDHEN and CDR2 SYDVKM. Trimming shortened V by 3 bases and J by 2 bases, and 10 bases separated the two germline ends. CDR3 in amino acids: CASSFRGINTEAFF. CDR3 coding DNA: TGTGCCAGCAGTTTCAGGGGCATAAACACTGAAGCTTTCTTT.

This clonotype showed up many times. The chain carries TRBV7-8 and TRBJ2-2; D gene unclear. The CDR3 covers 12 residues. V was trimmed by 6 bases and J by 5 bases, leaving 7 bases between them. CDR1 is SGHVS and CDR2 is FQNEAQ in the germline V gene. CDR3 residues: CASRGVTGELFF. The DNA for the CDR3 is TGTGCCAGCAGGGGTGTAACCGGGGAGCTGTTTTTT.

The CDR3, as DNA: TGTGCCAGCAGCGTAGGAGGTGGGGCAGATACGCAGTATTTT. Translated, it gives CASSVGGGADTQYF. The chain carries TRBV9 and TRBJ2-3; D is uncertain. The germline CDR1 and CDR2 sequences are SGDLS and YYNGEE. The V gene lost 0 bases and the J gene lost 4 bases, with 9 bases spanning the gap. This CDR3 is 14 amino acids long.

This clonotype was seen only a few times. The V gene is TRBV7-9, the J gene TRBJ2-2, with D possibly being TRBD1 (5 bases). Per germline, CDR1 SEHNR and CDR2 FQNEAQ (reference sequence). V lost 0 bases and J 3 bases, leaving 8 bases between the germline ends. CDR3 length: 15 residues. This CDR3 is CASSLAPTDTGELFF. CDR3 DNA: TGTGCCAGCAGCTTAGCACCGACAGACACCGGGGAGCTGTTTTTT.